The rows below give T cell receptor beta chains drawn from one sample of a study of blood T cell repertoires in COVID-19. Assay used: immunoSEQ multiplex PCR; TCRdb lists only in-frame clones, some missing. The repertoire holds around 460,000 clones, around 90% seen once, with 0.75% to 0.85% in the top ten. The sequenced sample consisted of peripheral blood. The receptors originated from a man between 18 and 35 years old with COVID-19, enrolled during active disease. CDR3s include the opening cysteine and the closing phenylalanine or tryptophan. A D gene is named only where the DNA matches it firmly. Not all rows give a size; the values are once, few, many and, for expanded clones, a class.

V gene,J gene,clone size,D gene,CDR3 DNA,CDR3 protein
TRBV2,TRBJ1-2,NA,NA,TGTGCCAGCCTCCAGGGGTACTATGGCTACACCTTC,CASLQGYYGYTF
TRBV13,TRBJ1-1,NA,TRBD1,TGTGCCAGCAGCTTATCGGTGGACAGGCACAGCGTTTTCTTT,CASSLSVDRHSVFF
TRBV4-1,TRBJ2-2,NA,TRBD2,TGCGCCAGCAGCCAATTCATGGGGGGGATCAGGGAGCTGTTTTTT,CASSQFMGGIRELFF
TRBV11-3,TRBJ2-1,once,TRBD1,TGTGCCAGCAGCTTAGGGAACAGGGGTTTCGACAATGAGCAGTTCTTC,CASSLGNRGFDNEQFF
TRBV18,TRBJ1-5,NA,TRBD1,TGTGCCAGCTCAAGCCTTGGCGGGACAGTCAAAAGCAATCAGCCCCAGCATTTT,CASSSLGGTVKSNQPQHF
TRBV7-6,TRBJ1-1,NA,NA,TGTGCCAGCAGCTTAAAAGGGGGCACTGAAGCTTTCTTT,CASSLKGGTEAFF
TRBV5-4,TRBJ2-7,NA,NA,TGTGCCAGCAGCCGAGGCTCCTACGAGCAGTACTTC,CASSRGSYEQYF
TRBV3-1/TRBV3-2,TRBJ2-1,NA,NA,TGTGCCAGCAGCCAAGGGGCCTACCCCCCCTACAATGAGCAGTTCTTC,CASSQGAYPPYNEQFF
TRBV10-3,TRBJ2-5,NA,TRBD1,TGTGCCAACTTCGGGACAGGGCTAGAGACCCAGTACTTC,CANFGTGLETQYF
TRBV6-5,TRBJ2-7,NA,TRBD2,TGTGCCAGCATAAGCGGGGGGACGGCCTCCTACGAGCAGTACTTC,CASISGGTASYEQYF
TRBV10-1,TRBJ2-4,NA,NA,TGCGCCAGCAGTGAGGGCTGGGGCAACATTCAGTACTTC,CASSEGWGNIQYF
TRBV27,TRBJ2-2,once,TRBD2,TGTGCCAGCAGTTTATTTCGGACTAGTCTCACCGGGGAGCTGTTTTTT,CASSLFRTSLTGELFF
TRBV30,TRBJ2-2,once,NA,TGTGCCTGGAGTGTCAGGGGCACCGGGGAGCTGTTTTTT,CAWSVRGTGELFF
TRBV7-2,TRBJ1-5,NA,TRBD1,TGTGCCAGCAGCTTTCAGACAGGGGCCAGGCAGCCCCAGCATTTT,CASSFQTGARQPQHF
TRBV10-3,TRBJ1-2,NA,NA,TGTGCCATCAGTGAGGCAGGGCCTAACTATGGCTACACCTTC,CAISEAGPNYGYTF
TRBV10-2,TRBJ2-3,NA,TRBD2,TGCGCCAGCAGCGGTCCGGCTAGCGGGGGATCCCATACGCAGTATTTT,CASSGPASGGSHTQYF
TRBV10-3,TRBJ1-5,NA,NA,TGTGCCATCAGTGAGTCTAGGGGTGATCAGCCCCAGCATTTT,CAISESRGDQPQHF
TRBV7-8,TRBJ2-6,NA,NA,TGTGCCAGCAGCTTAGAGGGGTTTTTTGGCTCTGGGGCCAACGTCCTGACTTTC,CASSLEGFFGSGANVLTF
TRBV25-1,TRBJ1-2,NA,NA,TGTGCCAGCAGTGAAGACATTGGGGGCTACACCTTC,CASSEDIGGYTF
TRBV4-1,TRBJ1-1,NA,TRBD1,TGCGCCAGCAGCCAGGCACAGGGGGCAGGGACTGAAGCTTTCTTT,CASSQAQGAGTEAFF
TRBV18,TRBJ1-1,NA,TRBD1,TGTGCCAGCTCACCGTCAGGGGGCATGAACACTGAAGCTTTCTTT,CASSPSGGMNTEAFF
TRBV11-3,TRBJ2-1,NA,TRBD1,TGTGCCAGCAGCTTAGGACAGGGCTCTTTGAATGAGCAGTTCTTC,CASSLGQGSLNEQFF
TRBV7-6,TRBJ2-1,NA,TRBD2,TGTGCCAGCAGCGAGCAGTCTAGCGGGAGTAATGAGCAGTTCTTC,CASSEQSSGSNEQFF
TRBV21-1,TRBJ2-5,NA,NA,TGTGCCAGCAGCAAAGGAGACAGGGGAGAGACCCAGTACTTC,CASSKGDRGETQYF
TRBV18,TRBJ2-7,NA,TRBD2,TGTGCCAGCTCACCATACGGGGGGGGTTGGAAAAACGAGCAGTACTTC,CASSPYGGGWKNEQYF
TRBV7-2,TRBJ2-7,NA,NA,TGTGCCAGCAGCCCCCTCTCCTACGAGCAGTACTTC,CASSPLSYEQYF
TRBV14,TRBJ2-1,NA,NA,TGTGCCAGCAGCCAAGAATTTAGCGGATACAATGAGCAGTTCTTC,CASSQEFSGYNEQFF
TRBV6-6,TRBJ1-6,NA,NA,TGTGCCAGCAGTTCAGGGCCGGTGAGATCACCCCTCCACTTT,CASSSGPVRSPLHF
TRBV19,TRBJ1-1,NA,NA,TGTGCCAGTACCCTCGCACAGGTGGGGAACACTGAAGCTTTCTTT,CASTLAQVGNTEAFF
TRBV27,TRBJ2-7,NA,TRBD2,TGTGCCAGCAGTTATTTGCGGGGGGCAATCTACGAGCAGTACTTC,CASSYLRGAIYEQYF
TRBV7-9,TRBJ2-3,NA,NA,TGTGCCAGCAGCTCCCCCGGCACAGATACGCAGTATTTT,CASSSPGTDTQYF
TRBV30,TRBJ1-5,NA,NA,TGTGCCTGGAGTCATCAGCAGGATCAGCCCCAGCATTTT,CAWSHQQDQPQHF
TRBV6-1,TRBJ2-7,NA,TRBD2,TGTGCCAGCAGTGAGGGCGGGGGGTACTACGAGCAGTACTTC,CASSEGGGYYEQYF
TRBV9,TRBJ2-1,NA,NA,TGTGCCAGCAGCGTAGAGGGGAAGTCGAACAATGAGCAGTTCTTC,CASSVEGKSNNEQFF
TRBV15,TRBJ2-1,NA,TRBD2,TGTGCCACCAGCAGCACGGGGGGGCCCTACAATGAGCAGTTCTTC,CATSSTGGPYNEQFF